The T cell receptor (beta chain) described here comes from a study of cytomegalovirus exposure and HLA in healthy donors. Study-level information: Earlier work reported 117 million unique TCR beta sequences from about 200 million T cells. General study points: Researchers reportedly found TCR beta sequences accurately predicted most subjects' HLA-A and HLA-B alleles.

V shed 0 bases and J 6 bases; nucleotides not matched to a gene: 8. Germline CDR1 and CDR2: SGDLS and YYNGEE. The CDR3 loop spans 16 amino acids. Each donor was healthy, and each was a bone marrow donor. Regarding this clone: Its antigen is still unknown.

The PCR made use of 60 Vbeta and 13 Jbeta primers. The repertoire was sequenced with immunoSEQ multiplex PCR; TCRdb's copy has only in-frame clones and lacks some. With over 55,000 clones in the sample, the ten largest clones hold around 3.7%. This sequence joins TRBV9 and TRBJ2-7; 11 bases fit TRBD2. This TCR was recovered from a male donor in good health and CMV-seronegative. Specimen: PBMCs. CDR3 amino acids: CASSVDGSGGAGEQYF. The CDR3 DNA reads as TGTGCCAGCAGCGTAGATGGTAGCGGGGGGGCGGGCGAGCAGTACTTC.